The text below deals with one T cell receptor (beta chain). The data originate from a study of T cell changes during pregnancy in multiple sclerosis. Clones were sequenced by immunoSEQ multiplex PCR, and TCRdb holds only the in-frame ones, with some missing. This repertoire shows some 60,000 clones, around 93% found once; its top ten account for over 0.35%. This clonotype was sampled from a female donor with multiple sclerosis, enrolled in a pregnancy study. This sample comprised CD4+ T cells from peripheral blood mononuclear cells, obtained before pregnancy.

The DNA of the CDR3 is TGTGCCAGCTCACCCACAGGGACCACGGAGGAGCAGTTCTTC. It yields the protein CASSPTGTTEEQFF. The V and J genes are TRBV18 and TRBJ2-1; D might be TRBD1 (6 bases). Germline-derived CDR1 and CDR2 are KGHSH and LQKENI. The CDR3 sequence is 14 residues long. Trimming stripped 3 bases from V and 10 bases from J, with 16 bases between. Full variable domain (remainder filled in from reference TRBV18 and TRBJ2-1): NAGVMQNPRHLVRRRGQEARLRCSPMKGHSHVYWYRQLPEEGLKFMVYLQKENIIDESGMPKERFSAEFPKEGPSILRIQQVVRGDSAAYFCASSPTGTTEEQFFGPGTRLTVL.